This entry describes one T cell receptor (beta chain). This sample stems from a study of blood T cell repertoires in COVID-19. Study-level background: From the United States, Italy and Spain came samples of acute and convalescent COVID-19. The cDNA or gDNA used as material had been derived from T cells, B-cell-depleted T cells, or PBMCs.

CDR1 WNHNN and CDR2 SYGVQD come from the germline V gene (reference sequence). There are 14 residues in the CDR3. J lost 8 bases, V lost 6 bases, and 11 bases had no gene match. Here immunoSEQ multiplex PCR was the method, and the copy in TCRdb shows in-frame clones only, minus some. Of about 130,000 clones in the sample, approximately 89% are singletons; the top ten hold over 3.5%. Sequencing was performed on peripheral blood. The chain uses TRBV10-1 and TRBJ1-2; TRBD1 agrees at 8 bases. The TCR sequence derives from a woman between 55 and 75 years old with acute or convalescent COVID-19. CDR3 in DNA: TGCGCCAGCAGCTATTGGACAGGGCTTTCCGGCTACACCTTC. It specifies CASSYWTGLSGYTF.